This T cell receptor beta chain was obtained from a study of resident and recirculating memory T cells in vitiligo. Across the whole study: Samples were epidermis from two lesional and two nonlesional sites, plus PBMCs.

Stable vitiligo meant no lesion change over the previous 6 months. The method was immunoSEQ multiplex PCR; TCRdb's version includes in-frame clones alone and lacks a portion of them. The sample includes 65,000 to 80,000 clones, around 92% seen only once; the top ten take about 5%. In the case of this clone: Its antigen is not known.

Study-wide findings and caveats: Non-conserved TCRs across sites and patients suggested distinct clones per lesion.

The CDR3 has 15 amino acids. V shed 0 bases, J shed 5 bases, and the junction held 3 bases outside the gene matches. CDR1 and CDR2 (germline): MNHNY, SVGAGI (reference sequence). The clonotype was recovered from a male donor with vitiligo. Sequences were obtained from blood. This rearrangement joins TRBV6-6 to TRBJ1-4; 7 bases line up with TRBD1. This CDR3 reads CASSYSDRLNEKLFF. The CDR3 region has the DNA TGTGCCAGCAGTTACTCGGACAGGTTGAATGAAAAACTGTTTTTT.